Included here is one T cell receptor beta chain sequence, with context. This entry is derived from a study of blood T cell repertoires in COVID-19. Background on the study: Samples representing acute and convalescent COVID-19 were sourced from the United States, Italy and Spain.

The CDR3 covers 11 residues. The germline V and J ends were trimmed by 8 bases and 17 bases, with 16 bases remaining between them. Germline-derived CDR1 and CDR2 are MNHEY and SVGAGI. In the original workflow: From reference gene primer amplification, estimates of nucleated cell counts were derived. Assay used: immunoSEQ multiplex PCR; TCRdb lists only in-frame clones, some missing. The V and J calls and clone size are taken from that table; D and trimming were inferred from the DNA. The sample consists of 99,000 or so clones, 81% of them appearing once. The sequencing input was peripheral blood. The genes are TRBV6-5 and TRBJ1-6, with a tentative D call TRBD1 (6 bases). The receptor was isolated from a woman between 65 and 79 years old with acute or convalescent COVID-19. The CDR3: CASGTTPGFHF. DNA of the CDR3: TGTGCCAGCGGGACAACTCCCGGCTTCCACTTT.